The 2 T cell receptor beta chains given below trace back to one sample, sequenced in a study of cytomegalovirus exposure and HLA in healthy donors. The PCR was carried out with 60 Vbeta primers and 13 Jbeta primers. The data were produced by immunoSEQ multiplex PCR, yet TCRdb's version contains in-frame clones alone and is incomplete. The data show some 180,000 clones, 70% to 75% seen once. The sequenced sample was PBMCs. The receptors derive from a male donor in good health and CMV-seronegative.

The chain joins TRBV19 to TRBJ1-4; D unresolved. The length of the CDR3 is 13 residues. V lost 7 bases, J lost 8 bases, and 14 bases lay in between. Germline CDR1 reads LNHDA; CDR2 reads SQIVND (reference sequence). For the CDR3, the DNA is TGTGCCAGTAAGGGAGGGAAAAGAGAAAAACTGTTTTTT. Translating gives CASKGGKREKLFF. The whole variable domain, filled in from reference TRBV19 and TRBJ1-4, reads DGGITQSPKYLFRKEGQNVTLSCEQNLNHDAMYWYRQDPGQGLRLIYYSQIVNDFQKGDIAEGYSVSREKKESFPLTVTSAQKNPTAFYLCASKGGKREKLFFGSGTQLSVL.

The rearrangement links TRBV6-1 to TRBJ1-2; D perhaps matches TRBD1 (5 bases). This CDR3 has 18 amino acids. Germline CDR1 and CDR2: MNHNS and SASEGT. The ends were cut back, 0 bases at V and 0 bases at J, with 17 bases in the middle. The CDR3 here is CASSEAPGGVRANYGYTF. CDR3 DNA: TGTGCCAGCAGTGAAGCCCCGGGGGGAGTGCGAGCTAACTATGGCTACACCTTC.